This TCR beta chain was obtained from a study of T cell responses to AZD1222 COVID-19 vaccine. Across the whole study: Pooling covered second doses at about 4 or about 12 weeks.

Germline assignment: CDR1 MDHEN and CDR2 SYDVKM. The CDR3 is 14 residues long. V shed 6 bases, J shed 5 bases, and the junction held 7 bases outside the gene matches. Measured with immunoSEQ multiplex PCR; TCRdb has only the in-frame clones, and not every one. The sample carries 85,000 to 120,000 clones, 85% to 90% recorded once. About this clone: The antigen is undetermined.

Findings of the study overall: Within unmutated variant regions lay the reported targets of nearly half of spike-specific TCRs.

The TCR originated in an adult in good health. Sequencing was performed on peripheral blood, taken on day 0 of AZD1222 vaccination. The J gene is TRBJ2-5, the V gene TRBV28, with TRBD1 identical over 9 bases. DNA of the CDR3: TGTGCCAGCAGGAAGGACAGGGGAGTCGAGACCCAGTACTTC. Encoded protein: CASRKDRGVETQYF.